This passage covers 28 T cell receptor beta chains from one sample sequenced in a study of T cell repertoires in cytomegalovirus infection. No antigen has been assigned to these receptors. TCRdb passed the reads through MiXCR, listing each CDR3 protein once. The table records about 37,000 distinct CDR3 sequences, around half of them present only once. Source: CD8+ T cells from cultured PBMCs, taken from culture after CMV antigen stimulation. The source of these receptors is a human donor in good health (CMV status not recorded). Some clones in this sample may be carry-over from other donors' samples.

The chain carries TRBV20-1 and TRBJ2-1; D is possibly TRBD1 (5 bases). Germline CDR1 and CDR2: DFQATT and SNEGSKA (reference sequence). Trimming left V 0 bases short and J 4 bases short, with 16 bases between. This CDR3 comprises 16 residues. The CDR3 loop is CSARDSLQGVYNEQFF. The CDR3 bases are TGCAGTGCTAGAGATAGCTTGCAGGGCGTATACAATGAGCAGTTCTTC.

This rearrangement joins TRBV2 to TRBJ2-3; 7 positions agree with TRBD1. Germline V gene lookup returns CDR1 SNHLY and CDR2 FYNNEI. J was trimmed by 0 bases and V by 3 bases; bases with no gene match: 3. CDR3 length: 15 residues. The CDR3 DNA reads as TGTGCCAGCAGTGATGGGGACAGAAGCACAGATACGCAGTATTTT. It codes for CASSDGDRSTDTQYF.

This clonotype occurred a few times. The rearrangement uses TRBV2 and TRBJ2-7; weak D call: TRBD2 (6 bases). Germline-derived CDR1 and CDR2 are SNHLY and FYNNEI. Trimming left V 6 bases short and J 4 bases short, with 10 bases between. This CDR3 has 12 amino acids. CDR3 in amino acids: CASRYGGYEQYF. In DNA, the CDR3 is TGTGCCAGCAGGTATGGAGGGTACGAGCAGTACTTC.

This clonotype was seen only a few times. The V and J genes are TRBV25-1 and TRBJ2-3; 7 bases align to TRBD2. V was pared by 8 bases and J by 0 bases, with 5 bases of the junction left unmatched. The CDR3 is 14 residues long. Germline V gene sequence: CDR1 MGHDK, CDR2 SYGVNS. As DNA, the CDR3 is TGTGCCAGCTTTCTAGCGGTTAGCACAGATACGCAGTATTTT. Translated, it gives CASFLAVSTDTQYF.

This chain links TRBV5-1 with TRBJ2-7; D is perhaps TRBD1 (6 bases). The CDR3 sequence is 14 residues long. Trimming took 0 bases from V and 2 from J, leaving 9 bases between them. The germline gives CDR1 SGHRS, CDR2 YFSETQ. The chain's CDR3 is CASSLDRDTYEQYF. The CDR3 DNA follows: TGCGCCAGCAGCTTGGACAGGGACACCTACGAGCAGTACTTC.

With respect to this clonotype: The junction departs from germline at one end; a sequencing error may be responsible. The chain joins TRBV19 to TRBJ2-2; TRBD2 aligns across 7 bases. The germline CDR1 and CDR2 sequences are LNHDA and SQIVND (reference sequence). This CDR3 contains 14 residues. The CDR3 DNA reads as TGTGCCAGTAGAATAGCGGGTTATACCGGGGAGCTGTTTTTT. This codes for CASRIAGYTGELFF.

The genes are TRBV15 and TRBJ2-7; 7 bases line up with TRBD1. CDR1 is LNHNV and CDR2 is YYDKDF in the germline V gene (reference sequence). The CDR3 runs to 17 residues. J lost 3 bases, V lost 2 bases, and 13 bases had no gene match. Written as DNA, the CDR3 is TGTGCCACCAGCAGATTTCCCAGACAGGGCCTCTACTACGAGCAGTACTTC. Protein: CATSRFPRQGLYYEQYF.

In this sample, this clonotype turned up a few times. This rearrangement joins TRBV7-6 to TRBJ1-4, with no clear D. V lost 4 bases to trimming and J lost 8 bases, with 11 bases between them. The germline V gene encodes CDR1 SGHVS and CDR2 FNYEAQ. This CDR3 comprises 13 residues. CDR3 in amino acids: CASSSNLGEKLFF. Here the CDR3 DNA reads TGTGCCAGCAGCTCTAACTTGGGCGAAAAACTGTTTTTT.

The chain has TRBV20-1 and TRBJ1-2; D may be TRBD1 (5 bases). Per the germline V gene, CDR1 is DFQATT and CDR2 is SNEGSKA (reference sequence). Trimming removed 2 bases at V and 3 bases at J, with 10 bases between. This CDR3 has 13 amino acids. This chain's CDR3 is CSARSREDYGYTF. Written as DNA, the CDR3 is TGCAGTGCTAGAAGCAGGGAAGACTATGGCTACACCTTC.

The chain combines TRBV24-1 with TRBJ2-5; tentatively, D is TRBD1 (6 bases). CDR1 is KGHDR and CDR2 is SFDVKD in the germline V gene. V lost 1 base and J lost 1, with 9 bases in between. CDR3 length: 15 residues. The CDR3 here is CATSDFLGAQETQYF. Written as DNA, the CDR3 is TGTGCCACCAGTGATTTTCTGGGGGCCCAAGAGACCCAGTACTTC.

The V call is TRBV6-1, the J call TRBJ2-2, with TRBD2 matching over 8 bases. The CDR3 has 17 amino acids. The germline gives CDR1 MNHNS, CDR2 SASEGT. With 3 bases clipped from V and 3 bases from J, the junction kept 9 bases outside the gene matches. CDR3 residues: CASSDPLGRGDTGELFF. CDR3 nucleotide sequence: TGTGCCAGCAGTGATCCCCTGGGGCGGGGGGACACCGGGGAGCTGTTTTTT.

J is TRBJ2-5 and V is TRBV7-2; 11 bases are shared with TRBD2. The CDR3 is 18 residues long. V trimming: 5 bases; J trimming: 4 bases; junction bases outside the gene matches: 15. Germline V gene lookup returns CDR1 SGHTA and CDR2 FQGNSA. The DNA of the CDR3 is TGTGCCAGCAGCCCTAGGATTGGTAGCGGGGGGGCGGGAGAGACCCAGTACTTC. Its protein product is CASSPRIGSGGAGETQYF.

The CDR3 reads CASISGLGETQYF. The CDR3 DNA reads as TGTGCCAGCATTTCAGGGTTAGGAGAGACCCAGTACTTC. The chain joins TRBV27 to TRBJ2-5; D possibly corresponds to TRBD1 (5 bases). Trimming stripped 7 bases from V and 4 bases from J, with 13 bases between. The CDR3 loop spans 13 amino acids. Germline V gene sequence: CDR1 MNHEY, CDR2 SMNVEV (reference sequence).

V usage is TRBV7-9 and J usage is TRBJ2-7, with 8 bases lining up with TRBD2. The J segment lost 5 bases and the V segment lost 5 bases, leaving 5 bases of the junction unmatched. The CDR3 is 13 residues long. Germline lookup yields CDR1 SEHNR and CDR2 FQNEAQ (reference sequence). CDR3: CASSRGTRDEQYF. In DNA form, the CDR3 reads TGTGCCAGCAGCCGCGGGACTAGAGACGAGCAGTACTTC.

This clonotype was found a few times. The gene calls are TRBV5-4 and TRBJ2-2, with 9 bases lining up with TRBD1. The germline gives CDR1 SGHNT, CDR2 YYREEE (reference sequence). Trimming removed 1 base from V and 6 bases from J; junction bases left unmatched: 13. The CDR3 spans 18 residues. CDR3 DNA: TGTGCCAGCAGCTTGATCTATATGGGACAGGGTATAGCCGGGGAGCTGTTTTTT. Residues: CASSLIYMGQGIAGELFF.

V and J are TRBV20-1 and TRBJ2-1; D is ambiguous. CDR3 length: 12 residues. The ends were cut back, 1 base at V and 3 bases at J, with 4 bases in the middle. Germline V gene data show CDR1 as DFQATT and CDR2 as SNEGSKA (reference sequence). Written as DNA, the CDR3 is TGCAGTGCTAGAGGACTCTACAATGAGCAGTTCTTC. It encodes CSARGLYNEQFF.

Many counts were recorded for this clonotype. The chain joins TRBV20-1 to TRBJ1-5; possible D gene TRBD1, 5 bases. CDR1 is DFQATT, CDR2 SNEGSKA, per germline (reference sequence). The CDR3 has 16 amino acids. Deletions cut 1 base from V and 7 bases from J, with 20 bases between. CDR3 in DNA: TGCAGTGCTAGAGCCGGGGGGTGGGGAAGGTGGCAGCCCCAGCATTTT. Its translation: CSARAGGWGRWQPQHF.

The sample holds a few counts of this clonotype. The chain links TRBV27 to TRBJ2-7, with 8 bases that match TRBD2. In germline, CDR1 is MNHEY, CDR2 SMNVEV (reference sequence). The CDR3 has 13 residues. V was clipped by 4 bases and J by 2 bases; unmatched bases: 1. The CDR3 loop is CASSSGGAYEQYF. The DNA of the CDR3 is TGTGCCAGCAGTTCCGGGGGGGCCTACGAGCAGTACTTC.

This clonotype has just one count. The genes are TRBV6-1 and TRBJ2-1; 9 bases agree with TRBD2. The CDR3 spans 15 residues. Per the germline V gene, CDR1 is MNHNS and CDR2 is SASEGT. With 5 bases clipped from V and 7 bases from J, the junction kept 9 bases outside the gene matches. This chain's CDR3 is CASSYGAGGQNEQFF. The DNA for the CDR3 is TGTGCCAGCAGTTACGGAGCGGGAGGACAAAATGAGCAGTTCTTC.

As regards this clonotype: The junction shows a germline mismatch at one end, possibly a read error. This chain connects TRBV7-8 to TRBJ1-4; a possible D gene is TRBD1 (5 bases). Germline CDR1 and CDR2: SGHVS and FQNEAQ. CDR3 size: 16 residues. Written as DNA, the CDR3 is TGTGCTAGCAGCTTAGGAAGGAGGACACCCCACGAAAAACTGTTTTTT. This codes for CASSLGRRTPHEKLFF. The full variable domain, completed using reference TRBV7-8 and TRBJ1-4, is GAGVSQSPRYKVAKRGQDVALRCDPISGHVSLFWYQQALGQGPEFLTYFQNEAQLDKSGLPSDRFFAERPEGSVSTLKIQRTQQEDSAVYLCASSLGRRTPHEKLFFGSGTQLSVL.

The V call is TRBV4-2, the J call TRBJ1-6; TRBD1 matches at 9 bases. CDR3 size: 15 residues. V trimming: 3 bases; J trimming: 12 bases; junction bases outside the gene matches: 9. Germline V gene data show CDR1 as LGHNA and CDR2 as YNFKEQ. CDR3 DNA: TGTGCCAGCAGCCAGGGACAGGGCCCAAGTAAACCCCTCCACTTT. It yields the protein CASSQGQGPSKPLHF.

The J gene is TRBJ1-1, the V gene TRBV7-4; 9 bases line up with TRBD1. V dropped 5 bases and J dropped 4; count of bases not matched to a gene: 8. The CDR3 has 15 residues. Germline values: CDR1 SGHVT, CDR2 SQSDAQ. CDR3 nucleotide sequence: TGTGCCAGCAGCAAATCAACAGGGGGCGGCACTGAAGCTTTCTTT. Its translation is CASSKSTGGGTEAFF.

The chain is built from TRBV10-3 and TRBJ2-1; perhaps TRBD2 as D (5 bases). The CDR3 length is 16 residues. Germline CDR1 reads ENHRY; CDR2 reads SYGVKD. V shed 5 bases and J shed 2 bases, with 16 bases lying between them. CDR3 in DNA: TGTGCCATCAGTCTCCGGGAAACTCGCCCCTACAATGAGCAGTTCTTC. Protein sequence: CAISLRETRPYNEQFF.

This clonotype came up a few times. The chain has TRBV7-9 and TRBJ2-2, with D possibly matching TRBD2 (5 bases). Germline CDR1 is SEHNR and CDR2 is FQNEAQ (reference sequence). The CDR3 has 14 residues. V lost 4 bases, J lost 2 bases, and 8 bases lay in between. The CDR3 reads CASSSDFNTGELFF. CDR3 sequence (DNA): TGTGCCAGCAGCTCGGACTTTAACACCGGGGAGCTGTTTTTT. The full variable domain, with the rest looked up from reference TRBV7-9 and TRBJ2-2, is DTGVSQNPRHKITKRGQNVTFRCDPISEHNRLYWYRQTLGQGPEFLTYFQNEAQLEKSRLLSDRFSAERPKGSFSTLEIQRTEQGDSAMYLCASSSDFNTGELFFGEGSRLTVL.

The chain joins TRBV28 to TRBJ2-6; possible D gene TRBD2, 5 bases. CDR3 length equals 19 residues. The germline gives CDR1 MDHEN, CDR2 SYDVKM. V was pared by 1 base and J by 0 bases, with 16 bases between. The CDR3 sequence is CASSLLTGISRSGANVLTF. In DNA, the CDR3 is TGTGCCAGCAGTTTATTAACCGGGATTTCCCGCTCTGGGGCCAACGTCCTGACTTTC.

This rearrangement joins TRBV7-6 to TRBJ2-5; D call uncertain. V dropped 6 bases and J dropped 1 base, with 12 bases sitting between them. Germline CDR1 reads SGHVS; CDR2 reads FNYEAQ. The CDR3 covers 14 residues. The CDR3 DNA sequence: TGTGCCAGCAGTTTACACTTACCCCAAGAGACCCAGTACTTC. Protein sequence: CASSLHLPQETQYF.

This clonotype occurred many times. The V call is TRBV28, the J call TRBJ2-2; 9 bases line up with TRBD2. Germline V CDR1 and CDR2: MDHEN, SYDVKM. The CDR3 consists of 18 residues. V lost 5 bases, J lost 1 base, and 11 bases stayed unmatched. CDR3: CASSKPPGLAMNTGELFF. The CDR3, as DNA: TGTGCCAGCAGTAAGCCACCGGGACTAGCAATGAACACCGGGGAGCTGTTTTTT.

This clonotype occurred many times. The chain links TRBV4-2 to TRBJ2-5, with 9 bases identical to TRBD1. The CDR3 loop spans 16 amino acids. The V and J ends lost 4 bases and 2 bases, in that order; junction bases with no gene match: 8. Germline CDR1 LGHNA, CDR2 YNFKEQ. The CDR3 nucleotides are TGTGCCAGCAGCCCCGGGACAGGGCTCCCTCAAGAGACCCAGTACTTC. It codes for CASSPGTGLPQETQYF.